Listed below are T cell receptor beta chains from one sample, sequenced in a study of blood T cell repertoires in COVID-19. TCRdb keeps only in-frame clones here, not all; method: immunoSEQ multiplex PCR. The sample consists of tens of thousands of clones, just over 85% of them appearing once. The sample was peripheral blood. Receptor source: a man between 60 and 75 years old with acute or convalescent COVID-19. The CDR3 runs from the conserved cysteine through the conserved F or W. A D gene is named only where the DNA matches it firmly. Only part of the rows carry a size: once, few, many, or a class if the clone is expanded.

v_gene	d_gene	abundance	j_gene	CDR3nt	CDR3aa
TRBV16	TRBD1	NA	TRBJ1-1	TGTGCCAGCAGCCAAGAGAGGACAGGGAAAGCTTTCTTT	CASSQERTGKAFF
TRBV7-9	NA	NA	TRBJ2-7	TGTGCCAGCAGCCTCCAGGCTGGGCTCGAGCAGTACTTC	CASSLQAGLEQYF
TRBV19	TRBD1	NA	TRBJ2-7	TGTGCCAGTAGTATTGACCGGGACAGGGGAACCTACGAGCAGTACTTC	CASSIDRDRGTYEQYF
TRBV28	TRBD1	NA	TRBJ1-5	TGTGCCAGCAGTCATACGACAGGGAACAATCAGCCCCAGCATTTT	CASSHTTGNNQPQHF
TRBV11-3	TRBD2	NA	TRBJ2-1	TGTGCCAGCAGCCCGGGACTAGCGGGAGAGGTAGGCAATGAGCAGTTCTTC	CASSPGLAGEVGNEQFF
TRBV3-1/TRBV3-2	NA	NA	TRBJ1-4	TGTGCCAGCAGCCAGCGACAGGCAACTAATGAAAAACTGTTTTTT	CASSQRQATNEKLFF
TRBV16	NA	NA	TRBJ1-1	TGTGCCAGCAGCCAATATCAGTATTCCTCGGGGGGTGAAGCTTTCTTT	CASSQYQYSSGGEAFF
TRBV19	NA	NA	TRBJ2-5	TGTGCCAGTAGCCCGCCGGGAACCCAAGAGACCCAGTACTTC	CASSPPGTQETQYF
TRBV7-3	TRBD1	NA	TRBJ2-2	TGTGCCAGCAGCTCTAGGGACAGGGCGAACACCGGGGAGCTGTTTTTT	CASSSRDRANTGELFF
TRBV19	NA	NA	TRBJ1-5	TGTGCCAGTAGTCTGGGGGGGGCAGCAGGGCAGCCCCAGCATTTT	CASSLGGAAGQPQHF
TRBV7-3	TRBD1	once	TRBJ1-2	TGTGCCAGCAGCTTAAACAGGGGAGATGGCTACACCTTC	CASSLNRGDGYTF
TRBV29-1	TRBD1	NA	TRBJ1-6	TGCAGCGTTGGACAGGGACGGAATTCACCCCTCCACTTT	CSVGQGRNSPLHF
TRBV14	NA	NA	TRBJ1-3	TGTGCCAGCAGCCAAGATGAAAGGGGCCACGGAAACACCATATATTTT	CASSQDERGHGNTIYF
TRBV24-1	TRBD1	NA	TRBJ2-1	TGTGCCACCAGTGACTCCGGGACAGGGGCCTACAATGAGCAGTTCTTC	CATSDSGTGAYNEQFF